This T cell receptor (beta chain) is from a study of T cell responses to AZD1222 COVID-19 vaccine. A word on this clone: Its antigen is as yet unknown.

This CDR3 spans 16 amino acids. V was cut by 2 bases and J by 5 bases, with 18 bases left in between. Looked up from germline, CDR1 is SNHLY and CDR2 is FYNNEI. Regarding the study as a whole: Receipt of two AZD1222 doses was followed by a rise in Spike-specific TCR breadth and depth. Regions 160-218 and 743-854 dominated among vaccine-associated CD4 TCRs spanning spike.

Profiled with immunoSEQ multiplex PCR; TCRdb holds only in-frame clones, not every one. The table lists approximately 110,000 clones, roughly 91% of them singletons. The V gene is TRBV2, the J gene TRBJ2-5; the D call may be TRBD1 or TRBD2 (6 bases each). This clonotype originated in an adult in good health. The sequencing used peripheral blood, collected on day 0 of AZD1222 vaccination. The CDR3 loop is CASSEFKGGGPETQYF. The CDR3, as DNA: TGTGCCAGCAGTGAATTCAAGGGGGGCGGGCCGGAGACCCAGTACTTC.